One sample yielded the 25 T cell receptor beta chains listed below, sequenced in a study of cytotoxic CD8 clonotypes in ibrutinib-treated CLL. Some clones are missing from TCRdb's copy, which holds only in-frame ones; the method was immunoSEQ multiplex PCR. The sample has 25,000 to 30,000 clones, around 63% seen once. Sequencing used PBMCs, obtained after 24 months of ibrutinib treatment. The receptors were gathered from a human donor with chronic lymphocytic leukemia.

The genes are TRBV18 and TRBJ2-2; D gene uncertain. CDR3 length equals 15 residues. The V end lost 3 bases, the J end lost 4 bases, and 12 bases lay between the germline ends. Germline V gene lookup returns CDR1 KGHSH and CDR2 LQKENI. CDR3 in DNA: TGTGCCAGCTCACCCGCAGCATTGGGCACCGGGGAGCTGTTTTTT. Its translation is CASSPAALGTGELFF.

The chain recombines TRBV18 with TRBJ2-1; D call uncertain. The CDR3 has 13 amino acids. Germline V CDR1 and CDR2: KGHSH, LQKENI. V lost 3 bases, J lost 6 bases, and 9 bases lay in between. The CDR3, as DNA: TGTGCCAGCTCACCTGGGCGGATCAATGAGCAGTTCTTC. Encoded protein: CASSPGRINEQFF.

The genes are TRBV29-1 and TRBJ2-7; TRBD1 agrees at 9 bases. CDR1 and CDR2 from the germline V gene are SQVTM and ANQGSEA. V was pared by 2 bases and J by 0 bases, with 14 bases of the junction left unmatched. This CDR3 has 18 amino acids. The CDR3 protein is CSVEITGTGISSSYEQYF. The CDR3 DNA follows: TGCAGCGTTGAAATAACCGGGACAGGGATATCTAGCTCCTACGAGCAGTACTTC.

This chain's CDR3 is CASEGLETQYF. CDR3 nucleotide sequence: TGTGCCAGTGAGGGGTTAGAGACCCAGTACTTC. The gene calls are TRBV28 and TRBJ2-5; D assignment may be TRBD1 or TRBD2 (5 bases each). The CDR3 is 11 amino acids. Germline V gene sequence: CDR1 MDHEN, CDR2 SYDVKM. Trimming stripped 9 bases from V and 4 bases from J, with 9 bases between.

The chain has TRBV15 and TRBJ2-5; the D gene is possibly TRBD1 (5 bases). With 0 bases removed from V and 2 bases from J, the gap between germline ends came to 10 bases. This CDR3 is built from 15 residues. Germline-derived CDR1 and CDR2 are LNHNV and YYDKDF (reference sequence). In nucleotides, the CDR3 is TGTGCCACCAGCAGAGATGGTAGGACACAAGAGACCCAGTACTTC. It translates to CATSRDGRTQETQYF.

The chain is built from TRBV5-4 and TRBJ2-7, with D unresolved. The CDR3 is 13 residues long. CDR1 and CDR2 from the germline V gene are SGHNT and YYREEE (reference sequence). Trimming pared 0 bases from V and 4 bases from J, leaving 8 bases between. The CDR3: CASSLDPSYEQYF. The CDR3 DNA reads TGTGCCAGCAGCTTGGACCCTTCGTACGAGCAGTACTTC.

The CDR3 here is CASSFRGSNTEAFF. CDR3 nucleotide sequence: TGTGCCAGCAGTTTCCGCGGTTCGAACACTGAAGCTTTCTTT. The chain is built from TRBV27 and TRBJ1-1; unclear D gene. From germline, CDR1 is MNHEY and CDR2 SMNVEV (reference sequence). The germline V and J ends were trimmed by 3 bases and 1 base, with 9 bases remaining between them. The CDR3 sequence is 14 residues long.

The rearrangement joins TRBV28 to TRBJ2-7, with 7 bases fitting TRBD2. The V segment lost 7 bases and the J segment 4 bases; nucleotides outside the gene matches: 7. There are 13 residues in the CDR3. Germline loops: CDR1 MDHEN, CDR2 SYDVKM. DNA of the CDR3: TGTGCCAGCAATCCGGGGGGATCTTACGAGCAGTACTTC. This translates into CASNPGGSYEQYF.

This clone was seen a few times. The chain is built from TRBV5-1 and TRBJ1-6; 9 bases map to TRBD1. The V gene end was trimmed by 7 bases and the J gene end by 7 bases; junction bases not matched to a gene: 12. There are 16 residues in the CDR3. The germline V gene encodes CDR1 SGHRS and CDR2 YFSETQ. Here the CDR3 DNA reads TGCGCCAGCGCCCCGAGTCAGGGGACAGGGAATTCACCCCTCCACTTT. As protein: CASAPSQGTGNSPLHF.

This clone has ten or more counts. This chain joins TRBV4-3 and TRBJ1-5; a possible D gene is TRBD1 (5 bases). The V and J ends lost 1 base and 9 bases respectively, with 16 bases between them. Germline CDR1 LGHNA, CDR2 YSLEER. The CDR3 runs 15 residues. DNA for the CDR3: TGCGCCAGCAGCCAAGGAGACGCCGGCGGGGGGCCCCAGCATTTT. It is translated as CASSQGDAGGGPQHF.

V and J are TRBV7-8 and TRBJ2-1; 8 nucleotides agree with TRBD2. This CDR3 has 13 residues. V lost 4 bases, J lost 6 bases, and 2 bases stayed unmatched. Germline assignment: CDR1 SGHVS and CDR2 FQNEAQ. The CDR3: CASSYTSGNEQFF. In nucleotides, the CDR3 is TGTGCCAGCAGCTACACTAGCGGCAATGAGCAGTTCTTC.

This clone was observed a single time. J is TRBJ1-4 and V is TRBV11-2; 8 bases are a match to TRBD1. Germline values: CDR1 SGHAT, CDR2 FQNNGV. V lost 5 bases and J lost 7; bases outside the gene matches: 15. The CDR3 has 17 amino acids. The CDR3 DNA reads TGTGCCAGCAGCCCAAATACTCAGGGGGCGCGGGGTGAAAAACTGTTTTTT. The encoded protein is CASSPNTQGARGEKLFF.

CDR3 nucleotide sequence: TGCGCCAGCAGCTTCCGGGGTAATTCACCCCTCCACTTT. Its translation: CASSFRGNSPLHF. The V and J genes are TRBV5-1 and TRBJ1-6; unclear D gene. The CDR3 runs to 13 residues. V was cut by 2 bases and J by 6 bases, with 6 bases left in between. Germline V lookup: CDR1 SGHRS, CDR2 YFSETQ.

This clone is a singleton in its sample. The chain links TRBV6-5 to TRBJ2-2; tentatively, D is TRBD1 (5 bases). With 0 bases removed from V and 4 bases from J, the gap between germline ends came to 9 bases. The CDR3 consists of 15 residues. Germline CDR1 reads MNHEY; CDR2 reads SVGAGI. This CDR3 is CASSYSQGVTGELFF. CDR3 nucleotide sequence: TGTGCCAGCAGTTACTCCCAGGGCGTCACCGGGGAGCTGTTTTTT.

The rearrangement links TRBV2 to TRBJ1-4; D unresolved. Germline values: CDR1 SNHLY, CDR2 FYNNEI. The CDR3 runs to 13 residues. V was clipped by 4 bases and J by 8 bases, with 11 bases between them. The CDR3 sequence: CASSGEVHEKLFF. The CDR3 DNA reads TGTGCCAGCAGTGGGGAGGTTCACGAAAAACTGTTTTTT.

This chain links TRBV29-1 with TRBJ1-1; no clear D gene. Trimming stripped 4 bases from V and 6 bases from J, with 15 bases between. The CDR3 is made up of 13 amino acids. The germline gives CDR1 SQVTM, CDR2 ANQGSEA. CDR3 sequence: CSVVTPPRAEAFF. CDR3 DNA sequence: TGCAGCGTTGTGACCCCTCCCCGGGCTGAAGCTTTCTTT.

The chain employs TRBV5-1 and TRBJ2-2; D is perhaps TRBD1 or TRBD2 (7 bases each). CDR1 is SGHRS, CDR2 YFSETQ, per germline. V gave up 4 bases and J gave up 3 bases, with 25 bases separating them. The CDR3 sequence is 19 residues long. As DNA, the CDR3 is TGCGCCAGCAGCCTCTCGGGGGGAACAGGGGCCGGGGACACCGGGGAGCTGTTTTTT. Translation: CASSLSGGTGAGDTGELFF.

The V gene is TRBV9, the J gene TRBJ1-1; D is possibly TRBD1 (6 bases). Germline CDR1 SGDLS, CDR2 YYNGEE. The CDR3 runs to 12 residues. Trimming took off 4 bases at V and 11 bases at J, with 15 bases between the two ends. CDR3 amino acids: CASSPSGGLAFF. CDR3 in DNA: TGTGCCAGCAGCCCGAGTGGGGGGCTCGCTTTCTTT. The full variable domain, with the rest looked up from reference TRBV9 and TRBJ1-1, is DSGVTQTPKHLITATGQRVTLRCSPRSGDLSVYWYQQSLDQGLQFLIQYYNGEERAKGNILERFSAQQFPDLHSELNLSSLELGDSALYFCASSPSGGLAFFGQGTRLTVV.

In this sample, this clone turned up a few times. The rearrangement uses TRBV5-1 and TRBJ1-1; a possible D gene is TRBD1 (6 bases). The CDR3 runs 16 residues. The V gene lost 1 base and the J gene lost 1 base, with 14 bases spanning the gap. Germline assignment: CDR1 SGHRS and CDR2 YFSETQ. CDR3 DNA: TGCGCCAGCAGCTTGAAAGGGGGGATCTCGAACACTGAAGCTTTCTTT. The encoded protein is CASSLKGGISNTEAFF.

J is TRBJ1-5 and V is TRBV30, with 8 bases fitting TRBD1. Germline V CDR1 and CDR2: GTSNPN, SVGIG (reference sequence). The V segment lost 1 base and the J segment 7 bases; nucleotides outside the gene matches: 3. CDR3 size: 13 residues. The CDR3 loop is CAWSGPGGQPQHF. For the CDR3, the DNA is TGTGCCTGGAGTGGCCCAGGGGGCCAGCCCCAGCATTTT. The variable domain in full, completed from reference TRBV30 and TRBJ1-5, reads SQTIHQWPATLVQPVGSPLSLECTVEGTSNPNLYWYRQAAGRGLQLLFYSVGIGQISSEVPQNLSASRPQDRQFILSSKKLLLSDSGFYLCAWSGPGGQPQHFGDGTRLSIL.

The chain uses TRBV27 and TRBJ1-6; D gene unclear. This CDR3 is built from 14 residues. Germline V CDR1 and CDR2: MNHEY, SMNVEV (reference sequence). V lost 6 bases and J lost 7, with 13 bases in between. The CDR3, as DNA: TGTGCCAGCAGGGGAACAGCCCCCAATTCACCCCTCCACTTT. It translates to CASRGTAPNSPLHF.

The V and J genes are TRBV18 and TRBJ2-2; 8 bases are shared with TRBD1. Trimming at V came to 3 bases and at J to 4 bases, leaving 7 bases not matched to a gene. Germline-derived CDR1 and CDR2 are KGHSH and LQKENI. The CDR3 is 16 residues long. The CDR3 is CASSPVGQGGTGELFF. DNA for the CDR3: TGTGCCAGCTCACCCGTCGGACAGGGCGGCACCGGGGAGCTGTTTTTT.

The chain joins TRBV7-3 to TRBJ1-5; maybe TRBD1 (5 bases). Germline V gene sequence: CDR1 SGHTA, CDR2 FQGTGA. The CDR3 is 14 residues long. V was pared by 5 bases and J by 4 bases, with 12 bases between. The CDR3 protein is CASSQERTNQPQHF. The DNA for the CDR3 is TGTGCCAGCAGCCAGGAACGGACAAATCAGCCCCAGCATTTT.

The V and J genes are TRBV25-1 and TRBJ2-2; the D is unclear. Germline lookup yields CDR1 MGHDK and CDR2 SYGVNS. V was trimmed by 8 bases and J by 1 base, leaving 11 bases between them. The CDR3 spans 14 residues. The chain's CDR3 is CASSAGMNTGELFF. The CDR3 DNA is TGTGCCAGCTCCGCCGGCATGAACACCGGGGAGCTGTTTTTT.

This clone was counted a few times. The chain's CDR3 is CASRLNTGELFF. In DNA form, the CDR3 reads TGTGCCAGCAGGTTGAACACCGGGGAGCTGTTTTTT. The chain carries TRBV7-6 and TRBJ2-2, with D hard to call. Looked up from germline, CDR1 is SGHVS and CDR2 is FNYEAQ. CDR3 length: 12 residues. Trimming left V 6 bases short and J 1 base short, with 3 bases between.